A selection of T cell receptor beta chains follows, all from one sample in a study of shared clonotypes between healthy human individuals. Using immunoSEQ multiplex PCR, the repertoire was profiled, and TCRdb retains in-frame clones only, with some absent. The sample yields about 820,000 clones, almost 95% seen once. Sample: naive CD8+ T cells sorted from blood. These receptors came from a man aged 25 to 40 in good health. The CDR3 runs from the conserved cysteine through the conserved F or W. Fields, in order: clone size, D gene, CDR3 length, V gene, J gene, CDR3 DNA, CDR3 protein. A D gene is named only where the DNA matches it firmly. Clone sizes are given selectively: once, few, many, or a class where the clone is expanded.

clone size: once; D gene: .; CDR3 length: 13; V gene: TRBV21-1; J gene: TRBJ2-7; CDR3 DNA: TGTGCCAGCAGCAGCGACAGGGGGGAGCGGCAGTACTTC; CDR3 protein: CASSSDRGERQYF
clone size: .; D gene: .; CDR3 length: 17; V gene: TRBV4-3; J gene: TRBJ2-1; CDR3 DNA: TGCGCCAGCAGCCAAGGTTTCATAACTCTGGGCTACAATGAGCAGTTCTTC; CDR3 protein: CASSQGFITLGYNEQFF
clone size: .; D gene: TRBD1; CDR3 length: 14; V gene: TRBV7-9; J gene: TRBJ2-7; CDR3 DNA: TGTGCCAGCAGCTCCGACAGGGCCTCCTACGAGCAGTACTTC; CDR3 protein: CASSSDRASYEQYF
clone size: .; D gene: TRBD2; CDR3 length: 19; V gene: TRBV30; J gene: TRBJ2-1; CDR3 DNA: TGTGCCTGGAGTGCGCCAGCGGGGAGTCCCCTCAGCTCCTACAATGAGCAGTTCTTC; CDR3 protein: CAWSAPAGSPLSSYNEQFF
clone size: .; D gene: TRBD2; CDR3 length: 16; V gene: TRBV29-1; J gene: TRBJ2-1; CDR3 DNA: TGCAGCGTTGAAGGGGGGGCTAGCGGGGTCTACAATGAGCAGTTCTTC; CDR3 protein: CSVEGGASGVYNEQFF
clone size: .; D gene: .; CDR3 length: 13; V gene: TRBV7-9; J gene: TRBJ2-7; CDR3 DNA: TGTGCCAGCAGCCTAGGTCTGGGCAACGAGCAGTACTTC; CDR3 protein: CASSLGLGNEQYF
clone size: .; D gene: .; CDR3 length: 13; V gene: TRBV5-1; J gene: TRBJ2-7; CDR3 DNA: TGCGCCAGCAGCTTGGACAGGACAAACGAGCAGTACTTC; CDR3 protein: CASSLDRTNEQYF
clone size: .; D gene: .; CDR3 length: 15; V gene: TRBV6-5; J gene: TRBJ2-5; CDR3 DNA: TGTGCCAGCAGTTACGTTGGCGGGATCCAAGAGACCCAGTACTTC; CDR3 protein: CASSYVGGIQETQYF
clone size: .; D gene: .; CDR3 length: 11; V gene: TRBV29-1; J gene: TRBJ1-1; CDR3 DNA: TGCAGCGCAAGGGAAAACACTGAAGCTTTCTTT; CDR3 protein: CSARENTEAFF
clone size: .; D gene: .; CDR3 length: 16; V gene: TRBV6-5; J gene: TRBJ1-4; CDR3 DNA: TGTGCCAGCAGTTCCACCTTGAGGGATCCTAATGAAAAACTGTTTTTT; CDR3 protein: CASSSTLRDPNEKLFF
clone size: .; D gene: TRBD1; CDR3 length: 14; V gene: TRBV5-1; J gene: TRBJ2-7; CDR3 DNA: TGCGCCAGTGAACCCGGGACAGGGACCTACGAGCAGTACTTC; CDR3 protein: CASEPGTGTYEQYF
clone size: .; D gene: .; CDR3 length: 13; V gene: TRBV4-3; J gene: TRBJ2-1; CDR3 DNA: TGCGCCAGCAGCCAAGTTGGAGGAGATGAGCAGTTCTTC; CDR3 protein: CASSQVGGDEQFF
clone size: .; D gene: TRBD1; CDR3 length: 19; V gene: TRBV10-1; J gene: TRBJ2-2; CDR3 DNA: TGCGCCAGCAGTCCTGGATACGTGGGGGACAGGGGCTCGCACGGGGAGCTGTTTTTT; CDR3 protein: CASSPGYVGDRGSHGELFF
clone size: .; D gene: .; CDR3 length: 15; V gene: TRBV27; J gene: TRBJ1-1; CDR3 DNA: TGTGCCAGCAGTGAACACCTTGGGGGGAACACTGAAGCTTTCTTT; CDR3 protein: CASSEHLGGNTEAFF
clone size: .; D gene: .; CDR3 length: 14; V gene: TRBV28; J gene: TRBJ1-3; CDR3 DNA: TGTGCCAGCAGTTACCAGAGCTCTGGAAACACCATATATTTT; CDR3 protein: CASSYQSSGNTIYF
clone size: .; D gene: .; CDR3 length: 17; V gene: TRBV9; J gene: TRBJ1-5; CDR3 DNA: TGTGCCAGCAGCGAGCGAGCCCTCCCCAGCGGCAATCAGCCCCAGCATTTT; CDR3 protein: CASSERALPSGNQPQHF
clone size: .; D gene: TRBD1; CDR3 length: 14; V gene: TRBV25-1; J gene: TRBJ1-5; CDR3 DNA: TGTGCCAGCAGTGCGACAGGGACCAATCAGCCCCAGCATTTT; CDR3 protein: CASSATGTNQPQHF
clone size: .; D gene: TRBD2; CDR3 length: 15; V gene: TRBV14; J gene: TRBJ2-5; CDR3 DNA: TGTGCCAGCAGCGATAGCGGGAAGTACCAAGAGACCCAGTACTTC; CDR3 protein: CASSDSGKYQETQYF
clone size: .; D gene: .; CDR3 length: 13; V gene: TRBV13; J gene: TRBJ2-7; CDR3 DNA: TGTGCCAGCAGCGCACGGCAGGCCTACGAGCAGTACTTC; CDR3 protein: CASSARQAYEQYF
clone size: .; D gene: TRBD2; CDR3 length: 17; V gene: TRBV29-1; J gene: TRBJ2-1; CDR3 DNA: TGCAGCGTTGAAGGGGCTAGCGGGAGGGCCCTGTACAATGAGCAGTTCTTC; CDR3 protein: CSVEGASGRALYNEQFF
clone size: .; D gene: TRBD2; CDR3 length: 16; V gene: TRBV5-1; J gene: TRBJ2-7; CDR3 DNA: TGCGCCAGCAGCTTGTTCTCTAGCGGGGGCACCTACGAGCAGTACTTC; CDR3 protein: CASSLFSSGGTYEQYF
clone size: once; D gene: .; CDR3 length: 13; V gene: TRBV2; J gene: TRBJ1-1; CDR3 DNA: TGTGCCAGCAGTGAGGGGGTTGGCACTGAAGCTTTCTTT; CDR3 protein: CASSEGVGTEAFF
clone size: .; D gene: TRBD2; CDR3 length: 16; V gene: TRBV29-1; J gene: TRBJ2-7; CDR3 DNA: TGCAGCGTTGAAGGGCTAGCGGGAGGGCGGGCCTACGAGCAGTACTTC; CDR3 protein: CSVEGLAGGRAYEQYF
clone size: .; D gene: TRBD1; CDR3 length: 16; V gene: TRBV14; J gene: TRBJ2-1; CDR3 DNA: TGTGCCAGCAGCCAAACACCGGGACAGGGAAACAATGAGCAGTTCTTC; CDR3 protein: CASSQTPGQGNNEQFF
clone size: .; D gene: .; CDR3 length: 15; V gene: TRBV4-1; J gene: TRBJ2-3; CDR3 DNA: TGCGCCAGCAGCCAAGGAATTCTTGGCACAGATACGCAGTATTTT; CDR3 protein: CASSQGILGTDTQYF
clone size: .; D gene: .; CDR3 length: 15; V gene: TRBV11-2; J gene: TRBJ1-3; CDR3 DNA: TGTGCCAGCAGCTTAGCCTCCTATTCTGGAAACACCATATATTTT; CDR3 protein: CASSLASYSGNTIYF
clone size: .; D gene: .; CDR3 length: 15; V gene: TRBV10-2; J gene: TRBJ2-5; CDR3 DNA: TGCGCCAGCAGTGAGAGCGACCCGTACCAAGAGACCCAGTACTTC; CDR3 protein: CASSESDPYQETQYF
clone size: .; D gene: .; CDR3 length: 16; V gene: TRBV4-1; J gene: TRBJ1-1; CDR3 DNA: TGCGCCAGCAGCCAAGAGAGTGTCCAGTTGAACACTGAAGCTTTCTTT; CDR3 protein: CASSQESVQLNTEAFF
clone size: once; D gene: TRBD2; CDR3 length: 20; V gene: TRBV27; J gene: TRBJ2-2; CDR3 DNA: TGTGCCAGCAGTCCAACGGGACTAGCGGGCGATTTACCGAGCACCGGGGAGCTGTTTTTT; CDR3 protein: CASSPTGLAGDLPSTGELFF
clone size: .; D gene: TRBD2; CDR3 length: 15; V gene: TRBV9; J gene: TRBJ2-1; CDR3 DNA: TGTGCCAGCAGCGTAGAGGGCCGGGAGGGCAATGAGCAGTTCTTC; CDR3 protein: CASSVEGREGNEQFF
clone size: .; D gene: .; CDR3 length: 15; V gene: TRBV10-2; J gene: TRBJ2-3; CDR3 DNA: TGCGCCAGCAGTGACAACAGTTGGGGCACAGATACGCAGTATTTT; CDR3 protein: CASSDNSWGTDTQYF
clone size: .; D gene: .; CDR3 length: 11; V gene: TRBV7-8; J gene: TRBJ2-7; CDR3 DNA: TGTGCCAGCAGCCCTCAATACGAGCAGTACTTC; CDR3 protein: CASSPQYEQYF
clone size: few; D gene: TRBD2; CDR3 length: 15; V gene: TRBV6-4; J gene: TRBJ2-1; CDR3 DNA: TGTGCCAGCAGTGAAAGCGGGAGTCCTGCCAATGAGCAGTTCTTC; CDR3 protein: CASSESGSPANEQFF
clone size: .; D gene: .; CDR3 length: 13; V gene: TRBV29-1; J gene: TRBJ2-1; CDR3 DNA: TGCAGCATGAACGGGGGCTCCTACAATGAGCAGTTCTTC; CDR3 protein: CSMNGGSYNEQFF
clone size: .; D gene: TRBD2; CDR3 length: 18; V gene: TRBV27; J gene: TRBJ2-1; CDR3 DNA: TGTGCCAGCAGGACCGGGACTAGCGGGAGGGCCTCGTACAATGAGCAGTTCTTC; CDR3 protein: CASRTGTSGRASYNEQFF
clone size: .; D gene: TRBD1; CDR3 length: 15; V gene: TRBV14; J gene: TRBJ2-1; CDR3 DNA: TGTGCCAGCAGCCAAGTCAGGGGGTTGAACAATGAGCAGTTCTTC; CDR3 protein: CASSQVRGLNNEQFF
clone size: once; D gene: .; CDR3 length: 16; V gene: TRBV9; J gene: TRBJ2-5; CDR3 DNA: TGTGCCAGCAGCGTAGGACTGGCGGGACCGCAAGAGACCCAGTACTTC; CDR3 protein: CASSVGLAGPQETQYF
clone size: .; D gene: TRBD1; CDR3 length: 15; V gene: TRBV13; J gene: TRBJ1-1; CDR3 DNA: TGTGCCAGCAGCAATGGACAGGGAAAGACCACTGAAGCTTTCTTT; CDR3 protein: CASSNGQGKTTEAFF
clone size: .; D gene: .; CDR3 length: 14; V gene: TRBV5-1; J gene: TRBJ1-2; CDR3 DNA: TGCGCCAGCAGCCTGGAAGGGGATTACTATGGCTACACCTTC; CDR3 protein: CASSLEGDYYGYTF
clone size: .; D gene: .; CDR3 length: 15; V gene: TRBV28; J gene: TRBJ2-7; CDR3 DNA: TGTGCCAGCAGTCCTTCCCGGGGGTTGGCCTACGAGCAGTACTTC; CDR3 protein: CASSPSRGLAYEQYF
clone size: .; D gene: .; CDR3 length: 16; V gene: TRBV6-5; J gene: TRBJ2-7; CDR3 DNA: TGTGCCAGCAGTTCCGACCCGATGGCAGGGAGATACGAGCAGTACTTC; CDR3 protein: CASSSDPMAGRYEQYF
clone size: few; D gene: .; CDR3 length: 12; V gene: TRBV9; J gene: TRBJ2-1; CDR3 DNA: TGTGCCAGCAGCGTAGCGAGTAATGAGCAGTTCTTC; CDR3 protein: CASSVASNEQFF
clone size: .; D gene: .; CDR3 length: 17; V gene: TRBV13; J gene: TRBJ2-4; CDR3 DNA: TGTGCCAGCAGCACACCGACAGACCCACCCTTTCAAAACATTCAGTACTTC; CDR3 protein: CASSTPTDPPFQNIQYF
clone size: .; D gene: TRBD1; CDR3 length: 15; V gene: TRBV5-5; J gene: TRBJ1-5; CDR3 DNA: TGTGCCAGCAGCTTCGGGACAGGAAGGAATCAGCCCCAGCATTTT; CDR3 protein: CASSFGTGRNQPQHF
clone size: .; D gene: .; CDR3 length: 14; V gene: TRBV27; J gene: TRBJ2-7; CDR3 DNA: TGTGCCAGCAGTTTATTCCAGGGTTTGTCCGAGCAGTACTTC; CDR3 protein: CASSLFQGLSEQYF
clone size: .; D gene: .; CDR3 length: 14; V gene: TRBV30; J gene: TRBJ2-7; CDR3 DNA: TGTGCCTGGACCTTGGGACAAGGGGACTACGAGCAGTACTTC; CDR3 protein: CAWTLGQGDYEQYF
clone size: .; D gene: TRBD1; CDR3 length: 15; V gene: TRBV11-2; J gene: TRBJ2-7; CDR3 DNA: TGTGCCAGCAGCCACCGATCAGACAGGGGTGCCGAGCAGTACTTC; CDR3 protein: CASSHRSDRGAEQYF
clone size: .; D gene: .; CDR3 length: 13; V gene: TRBV6-6; J gene: TRBJ1-1; CDR3 DNA: TGTGCCAGCGGTTTGGGGCCGAGCACTGAAGCTTTCTTT; CDR3 protein: CASGLGPSTEAFF
clone size: .; D gene: TRBD1; CDR3 length: 13; V gene: TRBV15; J gene: TRBJ2-3; CDR3 DNA: TGTGCCACCAGCAGGGGACAGACAGATACGCAGTATTTT; CDR3 protein: CATSRGQTDTQYF
clone size: .; D gene: .; CDR3 length: 15; V gene: TRBV4-1; J gene: TRBJ2-7; CDR3 DNA: TGCGCCAGCAGCCACCGACTCCACGGTTGGGACGAGCAGTACTTC; CDR3 protein: CASSHRLHGWDEQYF